A selection of T cell receptor beta chains follows, all from one sample in a study of blood T cell repertoires in COVID-19. The table came from immunoSEQ multiplex PCR; TCRdb's copy has only in-frame clones and leaves some out. The data show 270,000 or so clones, more than 70% seen once. Sequenced input: peripheral blood. These receptors originate from a woman aged 18-29 years with acute or convalescent COVID-19. CDR3s include the opening cysteine and the closing phenylalanine or tryptophan. D genes are given only for firm matches. Rows give clone size only sometimes, using once, few, many, or a class for an expanded clone.

j_call clone_size v_call d_call cdr3_aa cdr3_nt
TRBJ2-2 - TRBV9 TRBD1 CASSLFYRGQAGELFF TGTGCCAGCAGCCTCTTCTACAGGGGGCAGGCCGGGGAGCTGTTTTTT
TRBJ2-7 few TRBV19 - CASVASGGPTYEQYF TGTGCCAGTGTGGCATCCGGGGGGCCGACCTACGAGCAGTACTTC
TRBJ2-5 - TRBV6-6 TRBD2 CASSQPGLAGGGETQYF TGTGCCAGCAGTCAGCCGGGACTAGCGGGAGGAGGAGAGACCCAGTACTTC
TRBJ2-7 - TRBV5-1 TRBD2 CASSLGPSGSVGVSYEQYF TGCGCCAGCAGCTTGGGGCCTAGCGGGAGCGTGGGGGTCTCCTACGAGCAGTACTTC
TRBJ2-7 - TRBV11-3 TRBD2 CASSTFEGTSGNFNEQYF TGTGCCAGCAGTACTTTCGAAGGGACTAGCGGGAATTTTAACGAGCAGTACTTC
TRBJ1-1 - TRBV29-1 TRBD1 CSVGTGNTEAFF TGCAGCGTGGGGACAGGGAATACTGAAGCTTTCTTT
TRBJ1-3 - TRBV18 - CASSPGEGNTIYF TGTGCCAGCTCACCCGGAGAGGGAAACACCATATATTTT
TRBJ2-6 - TRBV19 TRBD1 CASSIGGGVLSGANVLTF TGTGCCAGTAGTATAGGAGGGGGCGTACTCTCTGGGGCCAACGTCCTGACTTTC
TRBJ2-7 - TRBV27 - CASSFVGLVHEQYF TGTGCCAGCAGTTTTGTCGGCCTAGTCCACGAGCAGTACTTC
TRBJ2-3 - TRBV7-2 TRBD2 CASSFGLAGADTQYF TGTGCCAGCAGCTTCGGACTAGCGGGAGCAGATACGCAGTATTTT
TRBJ2-1 once TRBV9 - CASSAALLSNNEQFF TGTGCCAGCAGCGCCGCCCTATTAAGTAACAATGAGCAGTTCTTC
TRBJ2-1 - TRBV11-2 - CASSLVVRGNEQFF TGTGCCAGCAGCTTAGTAGTAAGAGGCAATGAGCAGTTCTTC
TRBJ2-3 - TRBV3-1/TRBV3-2 TRBD2 CASSQASGVTDTQYF TGTGCCAGCAGCCAAGCTAGCGGAGTCACAGATACGCAGTATTTT
TRBJ2-1 once TRBV19 - CASSICWLAISYNEQFF TGTGCCAGTAGTATCTGCTGGCTAGCGATTTCCTACAATGAGCAGTTCTTC
TRBJ2-1 - TRBV5-1 TRBD2 CASSPGDTSGRNEQFF TGCGCCAGCAGCCCGGGTGATACTAGCGGGAGGAATGAGCAGTTCTTC
TRBJ1-4 - TRBV6-5 - CARDRGFCEKLFF TGTGCCAGAGACCGAGGTTTTTGTGAAAAACTGTTTTTT
TRBJ1-6 - TRBV28 - CASTKGLYHNSPLHF TGTGCCAGCACTAAGGGGCTGTACCATAATTCACCCCTCCACTTT
TRBJ1-1 - TRBV10-2 - CASSQGNTEAFF TGCGCCAGCAGTCAGGGGAACACTGAAGCTTTCTTT
TRBJ1-5 - TRBV6-1 - CASSDKNQPQHF TGTGCCAGCAGTGACAAAAATCAGCCCCAGCATTTT
TRBJ2-1 - TRBV9 TRBD1 CASSVWTGQGNNEQFF TGTGCCAGCAGCGTATGGACGGGACAGGGCAACAATGAGCAGTTCTTC
TRBJ1-6 - TRBV12-5 TRBD1 CASGLGHKDREGLNSPLHF TGTGCTAGTGGTTTGGGCCACAAGGACAGGGAAGGTTTAAATTCACCCCTCCACTTT
TRBJ2-2 - TRBV19 TRBD2 CASSKTSGRAIGELFF TGTGCCAGTAGTAAGACTAGCGGGAGGGCCATCGGGGAGCTGTTTTTT
TRBJ1-1 - TRBV27 TRBD1 CASSTGRGTEAFF TGTGCCAGCAGTACCGGCAGGGGGACTGAAGCTTTCTTT
TRBJ2-5 few TRBV9 TRBD2 CASSVGGRGETQYF TGTGCCAGCAGCGTAGGTGGGAGGGGAGAGACCCAGTACTTC
TRBJ1-4 - TRBV28 - CASSFNPTNEKLFF TGTGCCAGCAGTTTCAATCCAACTAATGAAAAACTGTTTTTT
TRBJ1-5 few TRBV27 - CASPGRVPLNQPQHF TGTGCCAGCCCTGGCCGGGTTCCCCTCAATCAGCCCCAGCATTTT
TRBJ2-1 - TRBV18 - CASSPTRSNEQFF TGTGCCAGCTCACCCACGAGGAGCAATGAGCAGTTCTTC
TRBJ2-5 - TRBV10-1 TRBD2 CASSVGGPEETQYF TGCGCCAGCAGTGTGGGAGGGCCGGAGGAGACCCAGTACTTC
TRBJ1-6 - TRBV7-9 - CASSWQGFNNSPLHF TGTGCCAGCAGCTGGCAGGGATTCAATAATTCACCCCTCCACTTT
TRBJ2-7 - TRBV30 - CAWSVYGEQYF TGTGCCTGGAGTGTCTACGGGGAGCAGTACTTC
TRBJ2-2 - TRBV7-6 - CASSLVEGVGELFF TGTGCCAGCAGCTTAGTCGAGGGAGTCGGGGAGCTGTTTTTT
TRBJ2-1 few TRBV6-2/TRBV6-3 - CASSYPNTRLEQFF TGTGCCAGCAGTTACCCAAACACTAGACTTGAGCAGTTCTTC
TRBJ2-7 - TRBV27 TRBD2 CASSLIGGGNEQYF TGTGCCAGCAGTTTAATTGGGGGAGGGAACGAGCAGTACTTC
TRBJ2-1 - TRBV9 TRBD2 CASSVETSKVNEQFF TGTGCCAGCAGCGTGGAGACTAGCAAGGTTAATGAGCAGTTCTTC
TRBJ2-7 - TRBV5-6 TRBD2 CASSAPGTRDYEQYF TGTGCCAGCAGCGCCCCCGGGACTAGGGACTACGAGCAGTACTTC
TRBJ2-1 - TRBV7-9 TRBD2 CASSKWRASGSRGDEQFF TGTGCCAGCAGCAAGTGGCGGGCTAGCGGGAGCCGGGGCGATGAGCAGTTCTTC
TRBJ1-3 few TRBV19 - CASSMIGARLPGNTIYF TGTGCCAGTAGTATGATTGGAGCTAGGCTGCCCGGAAACACCATATATTTT
TRBJ2-3 - TRBV28 - CASDPGGAGADTQYF TGTGCCAGCGACCCTGGAGGGGCTGGTGCAGATACGCAGTATTTT
TRBJ1-1 few TRBV19 - CASMGGHTEAFF TGTGCCAGTATGGGAGGGCACACTGAAGCTTTCTTT
TRBJ2-3 - TRBV27 TRBD2 CASSIPRGLAGTDTQYF TGTGCCAGCAGTATCCCTCGGGGACTAGCGGGCACAGATACGCAGTATTTT
TRBJ2-1 - TRBV27 TRBD1 CASGAGQGVYYNEQFF TGTGCCAGCGGGGCCGGACAGGGGGTTTACTACAATGAGCAGTTCTTC
TRBJ2-7 - TRBV27 - CASSLGRYWEQYF TGTGCCAGCAGTTTGGGCAGATATTGGGAGCAGTACTTC
TRBJ2-2 many TRBV24-1 - CATSDSQGLGTGELFF TGTGCCACCAGTGATTCGCAGGGGCTCGGGACCGGGGAGCTGTTTTTT
TRBJ2-5 - TRBV16 TRBD2 CASTILAGVQETQYF TGTGCCAGCACCATTCTAGCGGGAGTCCAAGAGACCCAGTACTTC
TRBJ2-1 - TRBV7-3 - CASSPTSSYNEQFF TGTGCCAGCAGCCCAACGAGCTCCTACAATGAGCAGTTCTTC